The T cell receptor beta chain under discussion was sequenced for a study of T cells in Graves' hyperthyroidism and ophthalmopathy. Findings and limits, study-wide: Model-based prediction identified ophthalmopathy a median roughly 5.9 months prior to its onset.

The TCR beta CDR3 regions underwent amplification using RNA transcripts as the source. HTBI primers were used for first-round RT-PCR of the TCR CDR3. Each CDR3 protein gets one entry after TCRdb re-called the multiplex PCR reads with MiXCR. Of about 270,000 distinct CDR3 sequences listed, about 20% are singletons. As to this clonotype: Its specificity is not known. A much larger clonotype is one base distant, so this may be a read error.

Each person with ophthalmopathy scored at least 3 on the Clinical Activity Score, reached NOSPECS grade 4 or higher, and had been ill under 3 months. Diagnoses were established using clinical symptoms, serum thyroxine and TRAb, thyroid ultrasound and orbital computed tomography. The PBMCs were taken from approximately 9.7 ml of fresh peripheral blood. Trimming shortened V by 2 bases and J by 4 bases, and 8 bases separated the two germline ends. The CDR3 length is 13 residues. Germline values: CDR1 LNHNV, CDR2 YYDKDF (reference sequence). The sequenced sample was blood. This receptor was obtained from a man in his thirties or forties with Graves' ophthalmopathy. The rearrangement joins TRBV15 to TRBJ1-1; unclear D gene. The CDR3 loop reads CATSRFSATEAFF. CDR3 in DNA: TGTGCCACCAGCAGATTTTCGGCCACTGAAGCTTTCTTT.